This passage covers 20 T cell receptor beta chains from one sample sequenced in a study of blood T cell repertoires in COVID-19. The method was immunoSEQ multiplex PCR; TCRdb's version includes in-frame clones alone and lacks a portion of them. The table has about 90,000 clones, around 93% seen once. Input material: peripheral blood. The receptors were gathered from a human donor with active COVID-19. The donor label of this sample is uncertain.

The chain has TRBV27 and TRBJ1-1, with D unclear. V lost 8 bases, J lost 4 bases, and 17 bases lay in between. Germline V CDR1 and CDR2: MNHEY, SMNVEV (reference sequence). This CDR3 is 14 amino acids long. The CDR3 DNA is TGTGCCAGCCGAGAACCGGGGAGAGGCACTGAAGCTTTCTTT. Translation: CASREPGRGTEAFF.

About this clone itself: Other DNA variants within this sample encode the same CDR3. The chain employs TRBV7-2 and TRBJ2-3; D not certain. The CDR3 runs 13 residues. V lost 5 bases to trimming and J lost 0 bases, with 6 bases between them. Germline V CDR1 and CDR2: SGHTA, FQGNSA. As DNA, the CDR3 is TGTGCCAGCAGCCGTCCCAGCACAGATACGCAGTATTTT. As protein: CASSRPSTDTQYF.

The DNA of the CDR3 is TGTGCCAGCAGCTCAGTGACGCCCTGGCGGGGGACCGACTACGAGCAGTACTTC. It translates to CASSSVTPWRGTDYEQYF. This chain joins TRBV7-2 and TRBJ2-7, with TRBD2 matching over 7 bases. CDR1 and CDR2 from the germline V gene are SGHTA and FQGNSA. The length of the CDR3 is 18 residues. The J segment lost 3 bases and the V segment lost 4 bases, leaving 18 bases of the junction unmatched.

This chain uses TRBV11-3 with TRBJ2-1; weak D call: TRBD2 (6 bases). CDR3 length: 14 amino acids. Germline loops: CDR1 SGHNT, CDR2 YENEEA. V lost 5 bases to trimming and J lost 10 bases, with 18 bases between them. CDR3 sequence reads: CASSPQTSGGEQFF. In DNA, the CDR3 is TGTGCCAGCAGCCCCCAGACTAGTGGAGGCGAGCAGTTCTTC. Based on the CDR3 plus reference TRBV11-3 and TRBJ2-1, the full variable domain is EAGVVQSPRYKIIEKKQPVAFWCNPISGHNTLYWYLQNLGQGPELLIRYENEEAVDDSQLPKDRFSAERLKGVDSTLKIQPAELGDSAVYLCASSPQTSGGEQFFGPGTRLTVL.

This clone was seen just once. The chain has TRBV4-1 and TRBJ2-2, with 9 positions matching TRBD1. Germline values: CDR1 MGHRA, CDR2 YSYEKL. CDR3 length: 14 residues. V lost 4 bases, J lost 4 bases, and 1 base stayed unmatched. The CDR3: CASSPGQGTGELFF. CDR3 sequence (DNA): TGCGCCAGCAGCCCGGGACAGGGCACCGGGGAGCTGTTTTTT.

The gene calls are TRBV5-1 and TRBJ2-4; D may be TRBD2 (7 bases). Trimming shortened V by 4 bases and J by 8 bases, and 19 bases separated the two germline ends. The CDR3 length is 15 residues. Germline V gene sequence: CDR1 SGHRS, CDR2 YFSETQ. The CDR3 here is CASSRSTGTTDIQYF. DNA of the CDR3: TGCGCCAGCAGCCGTTCTACAGGGACTACGGACATTCAGTACTTC.

Concerning this clone itself: At one end, the junction sequence differs from germline, possibly due to a read error. J is TRBJ1-2 and V is TRBV19, with a possible D match to TRBD1 (6 bases). The germline V gene has CDR1 LNHDA and CDR2 SQIVND (reference sequence). CDR3 length: 14 residues. DNA of the CDR3: TGTGCCAGTACTATAACAGGGTCCGCCTATGGCTACACCTTC. Its translation is CASTITGSAYGYTF.

The genes are TRBV10-2 and TRBJ2-1, with D perhaps matching TRBD2 (6 bases). Germline V CDR1 and CDR2: WSHSY, SAAADI. V gave up 3 bases and J gave up 4 bases, with 16 bases separating them. This CDR3 is 16 amino acids long. The CDR3: CASSDLVEGPYNEQFF. CDR3 DNA sequence: TGCGCCAGCAGTGACCTTGTGGAGGGGCCTTACAATGAGCAGTTCTTC.

This clone appeared once. J is TRBJ2-2 and V is TRBV6-2 or TRBV6-3, with 8 bases aligning to TRBD2. The CDR3 loop spans 13 amino acids. The J segment lost 6 bases and the V segment lost 4 bases, leaving 1 base of the junction unmatched. Germline V gene data show CDR1 as MNHEY and CDR2 as SVGEGT. The DNA of the CDR3 is TGTGCCAGCAGTTTAGCGGGGCCCGGGGAGCTGTTTTTT. This codes for CASSLAGPGELFF.

Written as DNA, the CDR3 is TGTGCCAGCAGCCAAGCCGGGGAGGGACTAGTCTTTTACGAGCAGTACTTC. The encoded protein is CASSQAGEGLVFYEQYF. This sequence joins TRBV3-1 (or the pseudogene TRBV3-2) and TRBJ2-7, with TRBD2 matching 8 bases. V trimming: 1 base; J trimming: 4 bases; junction bases outside the gene matches: 12. CDR3 length equals 17 residues. Germline-derived CDR1 and CDR2 are LGHDT and YNNKEL (reference sequence).

This rearrangement joins TRBV7-6 to TRBJ2-2; D might be TRBD2 (5 bases). V was cut by 5 bases and J by 0 bases, with 10 bases left in between. Germline loops: CDR1 SGHVS, CDR2 FNYEAQ. This CDR3 spans 15 amino acids. CDR3 DNA sequence: TGTGCCAGCAGCCCCGACGGGACGAACACCGGGGAGCTGTTTTTT. It codes for CASSPDGTNTGELFF.

The chain combines TRBV6-4 with TRBJ2-1; 9 bases map to TRBD1. The CDR3 covers 15 residues. V shed 0 bases, J shed 6 bases, and the junction held 3 bases outside the gene matches. CDR1 and CDR2 from the germline V gene are MRHNA and SNTAGT. The CDR3 region is CASSDSTGGFNEQFF. The CDR3 nucleotides are TGTGCCAGCAGTGACTCGACAGGGGGGTTCAATGAGCAGTTCTTC.

The gene calls are TRBV9 and TRBJ1-2; D is perhaps TRBD1 (5 bases). The germline V gene has CDR1 SGDLS and CDR2 YYNGEE. The CDR3 loop spans 14 amino acids. Trimming took 0 bases from V and 2 from J, leaving 8 bases between them. The CDR3 loop reads CASSVGGANYGYTF. CDR3 sequence (DNA): TGTGCCAGCAGCGTAGGGGGCGCCAACTATGGCTACACCTTC.

The chain is built from TRBV9 and TRBJ2-7; TRBD1 matches at 9 bases. Germline V gene data show CDR1 as SGDLS and CDR2 as YYNGEE. After removal of 2 bases from V and 1 base from J, the junction contained 4 bases not matched to a gene. The CDR3 runs 15 residues. CDR3 in DNA: TGTGCCAGCAGCGTCGGACAGGGGATATCCTACGAGCAGTACTTC. Amino acids: CASSVGQGISYEQYF.

This chain joins TRBV5-4 and TRBJ2-5; D gene ambiguous. V lost 4 bases, J lost 1 base, and 11 bases lay in between. Per the germline V gene, CDR1 is SGHNT and CDR2 is YYREEE (reference sequence). The CDR3 contains 14 residues. The CDR3 is CASSRELLQETQYF. The CDR3 DNA reads as TGTGCCAGCAGCCGAGAACTCCTCCAAGAGACCCAGTACTTC.

This rearrangement joins TRBV3-1 (or the pseudogene TRBV3-2) to TRBJ2-3; 11 positions agree with TRBD2. With V trimmed by 1 base and J by 4 bases, 10 bases remained unmatched. The CDR3 has 18 amino acids. CDR1 is LGHDT and CDR2 is YNNKEL in the germline V gene (reference sequence). CDR3 sequence reads: CASSQVPRVAGGADTQYF. CDR3 nucleotides: TGTGCCAGCAGCCAAGTCCCCCGCGTAGCGGGGGGGGCAGATACGCAGTATTTT.

The rearrangement joins TRBV5-4 to TRBJ2-7; D perhaps matches TRBD1 (5 bases). Trimming cost V 2 bases and J 2 bases, with 14 bases left between them. The CDR3 extends over 15 amino acids. Germline CDR1 SGHNT, CDR2 YYREEE (reference sequence). CDR3 region: CASSFEGEITYEQYF. The DNA of the CDR3 is TGTGCCAGCAGCTTCGAAGGGGAAATAACCTACGAGCAGTACTTC.

This chain links TRBV2 with TRBJ1-4, with a tentative D call TRBD1 (5 bases). The germline V gene encodes CDR1 SNHLY and CDR2 FYNNEI. V dropped 0 bases and J dropped 4 bases, with 12 bases sitting between them. This CDR3 spans 16 amino acids. The DNA for the CDR3 is TGTGCCAGCAGTGAAGCGGGGCAGTTCATTAATGAAAAACTGTTTTTT. This translates into CASSEAGQFINEKLFF. Drawing the rest from reference TRBV2 and TRBJ1-4, the complete variable domain is EPEVTQTPSHQVTQMGQEVILRCVPISNHLYFYWYRQILGQKVEFLVSFYNNEISEKSEIFDDQFSVERPDGSNFTLKIRSTKLEDSAMYFCASSEAGQFINEKLFFGSGTQLSVL.

This clone showed up just a few times. The chain joins TRBV5-6 to TRBJ1-6, with D uncertain. This CDR3 region has 15 residues. V was clipped by 4 bases and J by 3 bases, with 11 bases between them. Germline V gives CDR1 SGHDT, CDR2 YYEEEE. CDR3 DNA sequence: TGTGCCAGCAGCGAGGGTCCCCACTATAATTCACCCCTCCACTTT. Translated, it gives CASSEGPHYNSPLHF.

V is TRBV5-1 and J is TRBJ2-1; 12 bases fit TRBD1. Germline CDR1 is SGHRS and CDR2 is YFSETQ. The CDR3 runs 17 residues. The V gene end was trimmed by 4 bases and the J gene end by 8 bases; junction bases not matched to a gene: 13. CDR3 nucleotide sequence: TGCGCCAGCAGCCATTTACCGGGACAGGGGGCCATAGATGAGCAGTTCTTC. Residues: CASSHLPGQGAIDEQFF.